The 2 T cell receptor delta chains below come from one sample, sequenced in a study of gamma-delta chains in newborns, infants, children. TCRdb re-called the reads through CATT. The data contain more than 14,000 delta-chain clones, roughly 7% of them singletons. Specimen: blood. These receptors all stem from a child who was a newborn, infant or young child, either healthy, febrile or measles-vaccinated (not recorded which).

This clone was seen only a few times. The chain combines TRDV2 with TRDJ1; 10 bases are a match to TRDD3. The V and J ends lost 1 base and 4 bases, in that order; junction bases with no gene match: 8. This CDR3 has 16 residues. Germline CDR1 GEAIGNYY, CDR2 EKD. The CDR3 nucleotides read TGTGCCTGTGACACGCCCTGGGGGATAACCGACGATAAACTCATCTTT. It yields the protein CACDTPWGITDDKLIF.

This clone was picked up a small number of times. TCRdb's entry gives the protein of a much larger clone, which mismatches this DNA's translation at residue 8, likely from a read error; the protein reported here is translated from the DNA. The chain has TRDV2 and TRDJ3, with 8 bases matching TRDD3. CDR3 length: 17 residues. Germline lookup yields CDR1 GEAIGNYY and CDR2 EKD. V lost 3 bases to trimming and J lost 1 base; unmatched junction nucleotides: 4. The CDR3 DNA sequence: TGTGCCTGTGACGTACTGGGGGTTTCCTGGGACACCCGACAGATGTTTTTC. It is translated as CACDVLGVSWDTRQMFF.